This T cell receptor beta chain was identified in a study of somatic mutations in cytotoxic T cells in rheumatoid arthritis (dated by TCRdb to about 2017). Background for the entire study: Before any treatment started and right after they were diagnosed, patients gave peripheral blood samples (approximately 33 ml EDTA). Some T-cell populations stained with V beta antibodies were sorted by flow on a FACSAria II or Sony SH800 to nearly 100% purity, with sorted V beta1+ cells additionally subjected to TCRB sequencing. The study asked whether expanded CD8+ T-cell clones in newly diagnosed, untreated rheumatoid arthritis carry somatic mutations, and used TCRB deep sequencing to characterize clonality. A total of some 63 rheumatoid arthritis patients and about 20 healthy controls underwent TCRB deep sequencing. Patient and control groups had essentially identical median ages. Paper-wide results and their limitations: It was unknown which antigens the expanded CD8+ clones targeted, and their absence from virus-specific databases did not exclude viral specificity. In about an eighth of the roughly 65 patients the largest CD8+ clone exceeded 20% of CD8+ cells, and several identical CD8+ TCRB sequences were shared between blood and synovial fluid. CD8+ clonality increased with age in patients (Spearman r ≈ 0.5) but not in healthy controls. The slight underrepresentation of TRBV07 in patients was not corrected for multiple comparisons. Rheumatoid arthritis patients and age-matched healthy controls did not significantly differ in CD8+ T-cell clonality.

Sequencing of TCRB CDR3 was done on genomic DNA with the immunoSEQ assay. Under the source paper's analysis protocol: Patient CD8+ clones larger than 1% were compared against published virus-specific TCRB sequences, and only a few matched. Analyses were restricted to productive TCRB rearrangements. A clone was defined by a unique TCRB CDR3 sequence, and clonality was computed as a productive clonality index based on Shannon entropy. Repertoire overlap between two samples was calculated from the template counts of each clone relative to total templates per sample. V-gene usage from TCRB sequencing and V-gene usage measured by flow cytometry were correlated (Spearman r of around 0.6). TCRdb re-hosts the immuneACCESS table, in-frame sequences only. Its copies lack some clones; in the studies checked, an unresolved V gene accounts for under half of them, and the cause for the rest is not known. The DNA gave D and trimming, while V, J and clone size come from that table. Within this sample are 15,000 to 20,000 clones, with just under 80% of them counted one time only. The ten largest make up around 21% of the sample.

Counted from cysteine to phenylalanine, this CDR3 has 18 amino acids. The entry retains the CDR3 DNA only, 54 bases that are in frame from base 1. Trimmed from V: 3 bases; trimmed from J: 3 bases; junction bases lacking a gene match: 14. CDR1 LGHNT and CDR2 FRNRAP are derived from the germline V gene. CD4+ and CD8+ cells were isolated by positive magnetic bead selection on an AutoMACS, and purity was checked by flow cytometry. Initial screening for clonal expansions relied on flow cytometry with a TCR V beta antibody panel, after which sorted CD8+ fractions underwent TCRB deep sequencing for characterization. Ficoll-Paque PLUS density gradient separation was used to isolate peripheral blood mononuclear cells. DNA was extracted from CD4-enriched, CD8-enriched or PBMC samples with Nucleospin Tissue or Tissue XS kits and quantified with a Qubit 2.0 fluorometer. Remarks on this clone: The specificity of this receptor is unknown. No base-level quality is on record; no much larger clone is a single base apart.

This clonotype was sampled from an adult with rheumatoid arthritis. In this chain, TRBV12-5 is recombined with TRBJ1-1; 9 junctional bases match TRBD1. Sequenced material: CD8+ T cells sorted from blood. The CDR3 protein is CASGFTGGAGVEDTEAFF. The nucleotides are TGTGCTAGTGGTTTTACAGGGGGCGCGGGCGTTGAGGACACTGAAGCTTTCTTT.